This TCR beta chain was identified in a study of vaccination and CD4 T cells after COVID-19. Documented time point: late sampling 161 to 241 days after vaccination in three convalescent patients. Indicated treatment: roughly 10-day PBMC culture with coronavirus spike peptide pools or control peptides (ViraFEST assay). CDR3 length: 16 residues. The germline gives CDR1 MNHEY, CDR2 SVGEGT. V lost 0 bases and J lost 5, with 16 bases in between. Cultured CD4+ T-cell DNA underwent Oncomine TCR Beta short-read sequencing. TCRdb used MiXCR to reprocess the PCR reads, holding one entry per CDR3 protein. The repertoire includes about 25,000 distinct CDR3 sequences, less than 40% of them detected once, and 3% sits in the top ten. Notes on this clonotype: Antigen specificity is unknown.

The receptor was isolated from a human donor who had recovered from COVID-19. The chain joins TRBV6-2 or TRBV6-3 to TRBJ2-5; a possible D gene is TRBD2 (5 bases). The specimen was CD4+ T cells from blood, cultured in vitro, collected about 7 months after SARS-CoV-2 vaccination. CDR3 protein: CASSYSKRLSGETQYF. The CDR3 coding sequence is TGTGCCAGCAGTTACTCCAAACGACTTTCGGGGGAGACCCAGTACTTC.